This T cell receptor beta chain was sequenced for a study of cytomegalovirus exposure and HLA in healthy donors. Whole-study results and caveats: In a later analysis, most CMV-associated TCR beta chains appeared HLA-restricted. In an earlier analysis, in 540 or so donors, most V segments appeared productive either ~87% or ~30% of the time.

In the PCR, 60 Vbeta and 13 Jbeta primers were used. TCRdb's table, derived via immunoSEQ multiplex PCR, lists solely in-frame clones and lacks some. Of under 150,000 clones in the sample, roughly four fifths are singletons; the top ten hold 2% to 3%. In the case of this clone: Its antigen is not known.

Material for sequencing was PBMCs. The sequence was collected from a woman aged 18-35 years in good health and CMV-seronegative.

CDR3 nucleotide sequence: TGTGCCAGCAGCGGGACCTACAATGAGCAGTTCTTC. Residues: CASSGTYNEQFF. This chain connects TRBV2 to TRBJ2-1; possible D gene TRBD2, 5 bases. Per the germline V gene, CDR1 is SNHLY and CDR2 is FYNNEI. The V end was cut by 6 bases, the J end by 2 bases, with 5 bases between. CDR3 length: 12 residues. Looking up the rest from reference TRBV2 and TRBJ2-1 gives the full variable domain: EPEVTQTPSHQVTQMGQEVILRCVPISNHLYFYWYRQILGQKVEFLVSFYNNEISEKSEIFDDQFSVERPDGSNFTLKIRSTKLEDSAMYFCASSGTYNEQFFGPGTRLTVL.